The T cell receptor beta chain described here comes from a study of CD8+ T cells in alopecia areata. In its sample, this clone ranks as medium-sized. cDNA prepared by RNA extraction and subsequent reverse transcription served as the template for sequencing. Produced via immunoSEQ multiplex PCR; TCRdb's table is partial and in-frame only. The top ten clones hold 31% of a sample with 20,000 to 30,000 clones, around 53% of them seen once. The CDR3 totals 13 residues. V was clipped by 0 bases and J by 6 bases, with 8 bases between them. Looked up from germline, CDR1 is SGDLS and CDR2 is YYNGEE. The sample consisted of NKG2D-high CD8+ T cells sorted from blood. The clonotype was recovered from a human donor with alopecia areata. The V and J genes are TRBV9 and TRBJ2-3; D call uncertain. CDR3 loop: CASSVEPPDTQYF. The CDR3 DNA sequence: TGTGCCAGCAGCGTAGAACCCCCCGATACGCAGTATTTT.